These 2 T cell receptor beta chains came from one sample sequenced in a study of Ad26.COV2.S vaccination and SARS-CoV-2 variants. Treatment indicated: roughly 20 received Ad26.COV2.S at low or high dose, single or two shots; roughly five received placebo; per-sample allocation not given. Sampling occurred on day 63 after the first vaccine or placebo injection. The method was immunoSEQ multiplex PCR; TCRdb's version includes in-frame clones alone and lacks a portion of them. Of 200,000 to 300,000 clones listed, roughly 90% are singletons. The sequencing used peripheral blood, collected in a trial of Ad26.COV2.S vaccine versus placebo. The origin of the receptors is a person aged 18-60 years who received the Ad26.COV2.S COVID-19 vaccine or a placebo.

Points on this clone: Other DNA sequences within the sample encode an identical CDR3. The chain couples TRBV18 to TRBJ2-7; D is unresolved. Germline CDR1 KGHSH, CDR2 LQKENI. The V and J ends lost 3 bases and 2 bases respectively, with 8 bases between them. The CDR3 has 13 residues. CDR3 coding DNA: TGTGCCAGCTCACCCCCTGGGGCCTACGAGCAGTACTTC. Residues: CASSPPGAYEQYF. Based on the CDR3 plus reference TRBV18 and TRBJ2-7, the full variable domain is NAGVMQNPRHLVRRRGQEARLRCSPMKGHSHVYWYRQLPEEGLKFMVYLQKENIIDESGMPKERFSAEFPKEGPSILRIQQVVRGDSAAYFCASSPPGAYEQYFGPGTRLTVT.

The chain is built from TRBV11-1 and TRBJ2-2; 12 bases line up with TRBD2. Per the germline V gene, CDR1 is SGHAT and CDR2 is FQDESV (reference sequence). The V and J ends lost 4 bases and 5 bases, in that order; junction bases with no gene match: 2. CDR3 size: 15 residues. The CDR3 spells CASSSGTSGTGELFF. For the CDR3, the DNA is TGTGCCAGCAGCTCTGGGACTAGCGGGACCGGGGAGCTGTTTTTT.